A single sample gave rise to the 6 T cell receptor beta chains below, sequenced in a study of chronic HIV infection and antiretroviral therapy. A single record per CDR3 protein comes from TCRdb applying MiXCR to the 5' RACE reads. The sample has fewer than 40,000 distinct CDR3 sequences; 7% to 10% are singletons. The source material was peripheral blood. These receptors were obtained from an adult who had HIV and had not received antiretroviral therapy, or was an uninfected healthy control (not recorded which).

The CDR3 coding sequence is TGTGCCAGCAGCCCCGGACGGATCTCCTACGAGCAGTACTTC. Encoded protein: CASSPGRISYEQYF. The chain links TRBV3-1 to TRBJ2-7, with D hard to call. V lost 4 bases, J lost 0 bases, and 10 bases lay in between. The CDR3 runs to 14 residues. Germline lookup yields CDR1 LGHDT and CDR2 YNNKEL (reference sequence).

This clonotype was observed at least ten times. The chain is built from TRBV29-1 and TRBJ2-4, with TRBD1 matching 11 bases. The CDR3 has 16 residues. The V gene's germline CDR1 is SQVTM and CDR2 ANQGSEA. The CDR3 region has the DNA TGCAACGACCGGGACAGGGGGTCTGTGGGCAAAAACATTCAGTACTTC. As protein: CNDRDRGSVGKNIQYF.

The sample holds many counts of this clonotype. This rearrangement joins TRBV6-1 to TRBJ1-1; D uncertain. There are 15 residues in the CDR3. Germline CDR1 reads MNHNS; CDR2 reads SASEGT. The ends were cut back, 3 bases at V and 0 bases at J, with 11 bases in the middle. The CDR3 here is CASSDFSRLNTEAFF. CDR3 sequence (DNA): TGTGCCAGCAGTGATTTCTCCAGGCTGAACACTGAAGCTTTCTTT.

This clonotype was seen repeatedly, ten times or more. The rearrangement uses TRBV29-1 and TRBJ2-5; D is tentatively TRBD1 or TRBD2 (5 bases each). The germline CDR1 and CDR2 sequences are SQVTM and ANQGSEA. Trimming pared 1 base from V and 3 bases from J, leaving 9 bases between. This CDR3 comprises 13 residues. The DNA for the CDR3 is TGCAGCGTTGAAGCAGGGAGTGAAGAGACCCAGTACTTC. It codes for CSVEAGSEETQYF.

The chain joins TRBV20-1 to TRBJ1-1; no reliable D call. Trimming removed 6 bases at V and 12 bases at J, with 17 bases between. The CDR3 is 11 residues long. Germline values: CDR1 DFQATT, CDR2 SNEGSKA (reference sequence). CDR3 DNA sequence: TGCAGTGCGACCGCCACGCGGAGGTCTTTCTTT. Amino acids: CSATATRRSFF.

This clonotype appeared many times. This rearrangement joins TRBV6-2 or TRBV6-3 to TRBJ1-1; D is unclear. The germline gives CDR1 MNHEY, CDR2 SVGEGT. Trimming shortened V by 6 bases and J by 2 bases, and 4 bases separated the two germline ends. The length of the CDR3 is 11 residues. The CDR3 DNA sequence: TGTGCCAGCAGATTTAACACTGAAGCTTTCTTT. Its translation: CASRFNTEAFF.